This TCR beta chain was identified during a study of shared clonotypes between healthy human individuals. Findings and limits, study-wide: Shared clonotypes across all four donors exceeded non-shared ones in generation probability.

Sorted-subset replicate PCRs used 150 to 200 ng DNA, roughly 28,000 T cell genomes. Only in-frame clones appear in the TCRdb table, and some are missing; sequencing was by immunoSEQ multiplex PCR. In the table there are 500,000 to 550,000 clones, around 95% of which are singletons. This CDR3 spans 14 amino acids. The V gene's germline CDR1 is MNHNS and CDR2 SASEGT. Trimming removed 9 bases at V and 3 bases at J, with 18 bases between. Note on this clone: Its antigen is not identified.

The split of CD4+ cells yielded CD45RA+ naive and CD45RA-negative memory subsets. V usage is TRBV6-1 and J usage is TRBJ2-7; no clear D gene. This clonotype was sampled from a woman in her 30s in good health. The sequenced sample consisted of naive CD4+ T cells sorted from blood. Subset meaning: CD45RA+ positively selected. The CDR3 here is CASTANLSGYEQYF. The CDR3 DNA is TGTGCCAGTACTGCTAATCTATCCGGCTACGAGCAGTACTTC.